These 16 T cell receptor beta chains originate from one sample sequenced in a study of OX40 agonist ivuxolimab in advanced cancers. Library creation used the immunoSEQ multiplex PCR assay. Here the immuneACCESS table is served through TCRdb, limited to in-frame sequences with V and J called. Missing clones are a known gap in these copies; in checked studies unresolved V genes cover under half, and the rest lacks a known reason. For this sample the table gives tens of thousands of clones, of which roughly 84% were detected only once. Over 6% of the sample lies in the top ten. The sample consisted of CD4+ or CD8+ T cells sorted from blood, taken in a trial of the OX40 agonist ivuxolimab. These receptors were taken from an adult with an advanced solid tumor such as melanoma, head and neck, liver or kidney cancer.

This clone appeared a few times. This chain uses TRBV19 with TRBJ2-7, with 12 bases that match TRBD2. This CDR3 spans 18 amino acids. Losses at the gene ends were 3 bases for V and 3 bases for J; bases not matched to a gene: 12. Germline CDR1 LNHDA, CDR2 SQIVND (reference sequence). CDR3 amino acids: CASSIGLAGLQDYYEQYF. For the CDR3, the DNA is TGTGCCAGTAGTATCGGACTAGCGGGACTACAAGATTACTACGAGCAGTACTTC.

The chain uses TRBV4-2 and TRBJ2-7, with a possible D match to TRBD2 (7 bases). V lost 0 bases and J lost 2, with 17 bases in between. Germline V gene lookup returns CDR1 LGHNA and CDR2 YNFKEQ. The CDR3 sequence is 17 residues long. CDR3 nucleotide sequence: TGTGCCAGCAGCCAAGATCGCCTCGGGGGGCTGCCCTACGAGCAGTACTTC. It specifies CASSQDRLGGLPYEQYF.

The genes are TRBV11-3 and TRBJ2-3; D tentatively fits TRBD1 or TRBD2 (5 bases each). The CDR3 contains 17 residues. Germline V gives CDR1 SGHNT, CDR2 YENEEA. Trimming left V 0 bases short and J 1 base short, with 14 bases between. CDR3 in DNA: TGTGCCAGCAGCTTAGATACGTGGGGGAACCGCACAGATACGCAGTATTTT. Residues: CASSLDTWGNRTDTQYF.

The rearrangement joins TRBV28 to TRBJ2-3; 9 bases are shared with TRBD2. Germline CDR1 and CDR2: MDHEN and SYDVKM. The V and J ends lost 7 bases and 1 base, in that order; junction bases with no gene match: 12. The CDR3 extends over 17 amino acids. This CDR3 reads CASKSGGTPGGTDTQYF. Written as DNA, the CDR3 is TGTGCCAGCAAGAGCGGGGGGACCCCTGGAGGCACAGATACGCAGTATTTT. Full variable domain (remainder filled in from reference TRBV28 and TRBJ2-3): DVKVTQSSRYLVKRTGEKVFLECVQDMDHENMFWYRQDPGLGLRLIYFSYDVKMKEKGDIPEGYSVSREKKERFSLILESASTNQTSMYLCASKSGGTPGGTDTQYFGPGTRLTVL.

V usage is TRBV6-5 and J usage is TRBJ1-1; tentatively, D is TRBD1 (6 bases). Germline CDR1 and CDR2: MNHEY and SVGAGI. The V end was cut by 5 bases, the J end by 1 base, with 11 bases between. The CDR3 length is 14 residues. The CDR3: CASSKWTANTEAFF. CDR3 DNA: TGTGCCAGCAGTAAGTGGACAGCGAACACTGAAGCTTTCTTT.

The chain uses TRBV30 and TRBJ1-4, with D unclear. CDR3 length: 14 amino acids. Germline V gene data show CDR1 as GTSNPN and CDR2 as SVGIG (reference sequence). The V end lost 2 bases, the J end lost 4 bases, and 11 bases lay between the germline ends. CDR3: CAWSRSSLNEKLFF. The CDR3 bases are TGTGCCTGGAGTCGGAGCAGCCTTAATGAAAAACTGTTTTTT.

This rearrangement joins TRBV18 to TRBJ2-2; D is perhaps TRBD1 (5 bases). CDR1 KGHSH and CDR2 LQKENI come from the germline V gene. Trimming cost V 5 bases and J 2 bases, with 9 bases left between them. The CDR3 consists of 14 residues. CDR3 in DNA: TGTGCCAGCTCAGTTGGACACAACACCGGGGAGCTGTTTTTT. Its translation: CASSVGHNTGELFF.

The chain couples TRBV28 to TRBJ2-7; D gene unclear. V dropped 6 bases and J dropped 2 bases, with 17 bases sitting between them. This CDR3 has 15 residues. Germline lookup yields CDR1 MDHEN and CDR2 SYDVKM. CDR3 nucleotides: TGTGCCAGCAGCCCGTCTGTGGCAGGCGCCTACGAGCAGTACTTC. It codes for CASSPSVAGAYEQYF.

This clone was counted between two and nine times. Because the CDR3's place on the DNA is in doubt, the DNA is left out and the CDR3 is given as listed by TCRdb. This sequence joins TRBV28 and TRBJ1-1. The CDR3 is 14 amino acids long, termini counted. Germline V CDR1 and CDR2: MDHEN, SYDVKM. This chain's CDR3 is CASILGSLNTEAFF.

The chain joins TRBV5-6 to TRBJ1-2; D is undetermined. CDR3 length: 14 residues. Germline-derived CDR1 and CDR2 are SGHDT and YYEEEE. V dropped 0 bases and J dropped 4 bases, with 10 bases sitting between them. CDR3 DNA: TGTGCCAGCAGCTTGGGACGAAATGGCTATGGCTACACCTTC. Translating it yields CASSLGRNGYGYTF. Looking up the rest from reference TRBV5-6 and TRBJ1-2 gives the full variable domain: DAGVTQSPTHLIKTRGQQVTLRCSPKSGHDTVSWYQQALGQGPQFIFQYYEEEERQRGNFPDRFSGHQFPNYSSELNVNALLLGDSALYLCASSLGRNGYGYTFGSGTRLTVV.

The chain joins TRBV6-5 to TRBJ1-2; no reliable D call. Germline values: CDR1 MNHEY, CDR2 SVGAGI. V shed 6 bases and J shed 1 base, with 12 bases lying between them. The CDR3 is 14 residues long. This CDR3 is CASRSPGLNYGYTF. As DNA, the CDR3 is TGTGCCAGCAGGTCCCCCGGGCTTAACTATGGCTACACCTTC.

DNA of the CDR3: TGTGCCAGCAGGCCAGGGGGCGGTGAGCAGTACTTC. Residues: CASRPGGGEQYF. V and J are TRBV6-5 and TRBJ2-7; 8 bases fit TRBD1. Looked up from germline, CDR1 is MNHEY and CDR2 is SVGAGI. The CDR3 covers 12 residues. The ends lost 6 bases at V and 7 bases at J; junction bases unmatched: 5.

This clone was seen only once. The chain joins TRBV4-3 to TRBJ1-6; D gene ambiguous. Trimming removed 0 bases from V and 9 bases from J, with 12 bases in between. Germline V lookup: CDR1 LGHNA, CDR2 YSLEER. The CDR3 loop spans 15 amino acids. The CDR3 region is CASSQDVSGRSPLHF. CDR3 in DNA: TGCGCCAGCAGCCAAGACGTCTCCGGTCGTTCACCCCTCCACTTT.

This clone has more than one count but fewer than ten. This chain connects TRBV18 to TRBJ2-7, with a possible D match to TRBD1 (6 bases). Germline CDR1 and CDR2: KGHSH and LQKENI. CDR3 length: 13 amino acids. Trimming left V 5 bases short and J 0 bases short, with 8 bases between. Written as DNA, the CDR3 is TGTGCCAGCTCAAGGGACAACTCCTACGAGCAGTACTTC. Translated: CASSRDNSYEQYF. Full variable domain (missing parts from reference TRBV18 and TRBJ2-7): NAGVMQNPRHLVRRRGQEARLRCSPMKGHSHVYWYRQLPEEGLKFMVYLQKENIIDESGMPKERFSAEFPKEGPSILRIQQVVRGDSAAYFCASSRDNSYEQYFGPGTRLTVT.

The chain carries TRBV5-1 and TRBJ2-3; 13 bases align to TRBD2. The germline CDR1 and CDR2 sequences are SGHRS and YFSETQ. After removal of 3 bases from V and 1 base from J, the junction contained 8 bases not matched to a gene. The CDR3 length is 18 residues. The CDR3 spells CASSSPGTSGAGTDTQYF. In DNA form, the CDR3 reads TGCGCCAGCAGCTCCCCCGGGACTAGCGGGGCCGGCACAGATACGCAGTATTTT. The variable domain in full, with the rest retrieved from reference TRBV5-1 and TRBJ2-3, is KAGVTQTPRYLIKTRGQQVTLSCSPISGHRSVSWYQQTPGQGLQFLFEYFSETQRNKGNFPGRFSGRQFSNSRSEMNVSTLELGDSALYLCASSSPGTSGAGTDTQYFGPGTRLTVL.

This chain links TRBV9 with TRBJ1-1; 9 bases align to TRBD1. J gave up 4 bases and V 4 bases, and 11 bases lay outside the gene matches. CDR1 is SGDLS and CDR2 is YYNGEE in the germline V gene. This CDR3 has 16 amino acids. CDR3 protein: CASSPGQGDRGTEAFF. In DNA, the CDR3 is TGTGCCAGCAGCCCGGGACAGGGCGATCGAGGCACTGAAGCTTTCTTT.